This passage covers 27 T cell receptor beta chains from one sample sequenced in a study of blood T cell repertoires in COVID-19. This table comes from immunoSEQ multiplex PCR, and its TCRdb copy is limited to in-frame clones, with some not included. The data show 40,000 to 50,000 clones, with around 81% seen just once and about 40% held by the top ten. Specimen: peripheral blood. The receptors were sampled from a man aged 35-49 years with active or convalescent COVID-19.

CDR3 in amino acids: CASSLGRGDTGELFF. The CDR3 DNA follows: TGTGCCAGCAGCTTGGGGCGGGGGGACACCGGGGAGCTGTTTTTT. The gene calls are TRBV5-4 and TRBJ2-2; 8 bases fit TRBD2. Trimming removed 0 bases from V and 3 bases from J; junction bases left unmatched: 1. CDR3 length equals 15 residues. Germline loops: CDR1 SGHNT, CDR2 YYREEE (reference sequence).

V is TRBV11-2 and J is TRBJ1-1; D may be TRBD1 (5 bases). The germline V gene has CDR1 SGHAT and CDR2 FQNNGV. Trimming took off 5 bases at V and 4 bases at J, with 20 bases between the two ends. This CDR3 region has 16 residues. CDR3 in amino acids: CASSLPLGAGVTEAFF. CDR3 in DNA: TGTGCCAGCAGCCTACCCCTAGGGGCTGGGGTCACTGAAGCTTTCTTT.

J is TRBJ2-5 and V is TRBV5-4, with TRBD2 matching 12 bases. The germline CDR1 and CDR2 sequences are SGHNT and YYREEE (reference sequence). V lost 4 bases, J lost 5 bases, and 9 bases stayed unmatched. The length of the CDR3 is 16 residues. CDR3 loop: CASSAVLAGGRETQYF. CDR3 sequence (DNA): TGTGCCAGCAGCGCGGTTCTAGCGGGGGGGCGGGAGACCCAGTACTTC.

The V gene is TRBV3-1 (or the pseudogene TRBV3-2), the J gene TRBJ2-7; possibly TRBD2 for D (6 bases). The CDR3 contains 16 residues. Germline CDR1 LGHDT, CDR2 YNNKEL (reference sequence). With 4 bases removed from V and 5 bases from J, the gap between germline ends came to 21 bases. This CDR3 reads CASSLSDWRGRDEQYF. The CDR3 region has the DNA TGTGCCAGCAGCCTATCTGATTGGAGGGGTCGCGACGAGCAGTACTTC.

J is TRBJ2-6 and V is TRBV5-1, with D possibly matching TRBD2 (5 bases). Trimming shortened V by 7 bases and J by 2 bases, and 10 bases separated the two germline ends. Germline V gene data show CDR1 as SGHRS and CDR2 as YFSETQ. The length of the CDR3 is 14 residues. This CDR3 is CASFPGAGANVLTF. The CDR3 DNA reads as TGCGCCAGCTTCCCCGGGGCTGGGGCCAACGTCCTGACTTTC.

The chain carries TRBV2 and TRBJ1-5; 8 positions match TRBD1. CDR3 length: 14 residues. Germline V gene data show CDR1 as SNHLY and CDR2 as FYNNEI. The V segment lost 7 bases and the J segment 7 bases; nucleotides outside the gene matches: 9. As DNA, the CDR3 is TGTGCCAGCACCCCTACCAGGGGGCTCCAGCCCCAGCATTTT. Its protein is CASTPTRGLQPQHF.

V gene TRBV5-6 combines with J gene TRBJ2-7, with 9 bases fitting TRBD1. V gave up 4 bases and J gave up 6 bases; unmatched junction bases: 11. Germline CDR1 reads SGHDT; CDR2 reads YYEEEE. The length of the CDR3 is 15 residues. This CDR3 reads CASSRSDRGYGEQYF. CDR3 nucleotides: TGTGCCAGCAGCCGATCGGACAGGGGATATGGCGAGCAGTACTTC.

In DNA, the CDR3 is TGTGCCAGCAGAATTGGTCCGGAACTGTTTTTT. Protein sequence: CASRIGPELFF. The chain employs TRBV14 and TRBJ1-4; D unclear. Germline CDR1 is SGHDN and CDR2 is FVKESK. This CDR3 region has 11 residues. V gave up 6 bases and J gave up 12 bases, with 11 bases separating them.

The V gene is TRBV7-2, the J gene TRBJ2-2; TRBD1 matches 8 bases. The V gene end was trimmed by 4 bases and the J gene end by 0 bases; junction bases not matched to a gene: 4. This CDR3 contains 16 residues. The germline gives CDR1 SGHTA, CDR2 FQGNSA. The CDR3 DNA sequence: TGTGCCAGCAGCTGGGACAGGCCGGCGAACACCGGGGAGCTGTTTTTT. Its protein product is CASSWDRPANTGELFF.

This chain uses TRBV7-3 with TRBJ2-6; D ambiguous. Trimming shortened V by 2 bases and J by 0 bases, and 14 bases separated the two germline ends. The CDR3 contains 18 residues. CDR1 SGHTA and CDR2 FQGTGA come from the germline V gene. This chain's CDR3 is CASSLSSPRSSGANVLTF. The CDR3 bases are TGTGCCAGCAGCTTATCCTCCCCCCGGAGCTCTGGGGCCAACGTCCTGACTTTC.

V usage is TRBV4-1 and J usage is TRBJ2-5, with a possible D match to TRBD2 (6 bases). Germline-derived CDR1 and CDR2 are MGHRA and YSYEKL. Trimming took off 0 bases at V and 3 bases at J, with 20 bases between the two ends. This CDR3 is 18 amino acids long. CDR3 sequence (DNA): TGCGCCAGCAGCCAAGATAGTGGGAGTGGCGGGGTAAAAGAGACCCAGTACTTC. It specifies CASSQDSGSGGVKETQYF.

The rearrangement uses TRBV7-9 and TRBJ1-1; 7 bases line up with TRBD1. The CDR3 has 12 amino acids. Germline lookup yields CDR1 SEHNR and CDR2 FQNEAQ (reference sequence). J gave up 8 bases and V 3 bases, and 3 bases lay outside the gene matches. CDR3 nucleotide sequence: TGTGCCAGCAGCTTGACGACAGGGGAAGCTTTCTTT. Protein sequence: CASSLTTGEAFF.

This chain connects TRBV30 to TRBJ2-2; TRBD1 aligns across 7 bases. Unmatched junction bases numbered 6, after V lost 3 bases and J lost 2 bases. The V gene's germline CDR1 is GTSNPN and CDR2 SVGIG (reference sequence). The CDR3 contains 15 residues. The CDR3: CAWRARDRNTGELFF. The CDR3 nucleotides read TGTGCCTGGAGGGCCCGGGACAGAAACACCGGGGAGCTGTTTTTT.

In this sample, this clone turned up once. The chain carries TRBV28 and TRBJ1-3, with 7 bases lining up with TRBD1. This CDR3 contains 16 residues. V trimming: 3 bases; J trimming: 2 bases; junction bases outside the gene matches: 7. The germline V gene encodes CDR1 MDHEN and CDR2 SYDVKM. As DNA, the CDR3 is TGTGCCAGCAGTTTCCTCCAAACAGGGGCTGGAAACACCATATATTTT. Amino acids: CASSFLQTGAGNTIYF.

The V call is TRBV29-1, the J call TRBJ2-7; D is perhaps TRBD2 (6 bases). V was pared by 1 base and J by 1 base, with 11 bases between. This CDR3 has 14 amino acids. CDR1 is SQVTM, CDR2 ANQGSEA, per germline. CDR3 protein: CSVEGKGGSYEQYF. CDR3 bases: TGCAGCGTTGAAGGGAAGGGAGGTTCCTACGAGCAGTACTTC.

The V gene is TRBV4-1, the J gene TRBJ2-4, with D maybe TRBD2 (6 bases). CDR3 size: 15 residues. V was pared by 0 bases and J by 6 bases, with 12 bases between. The germline V gene encodes CDR1 MGHRA and CDR2 YSYEKL. The CDR3 region has the DNA TGCGCCAGCAGCCAAGAAGGGACTTTTCTAAACATTCAGTACTTC. As protein: CASSQEGTFLNIQYF.

This chain connects TRBV6-5 to TRBJ2-2, with D unresolved. CDR3 size: 14 residues. The ends were cut back, 9 bases at V and 0 bases at J, with 11 bases in the middle. Germline V gene sequence: CDR1 MNHEY, CDR2 SVGAGI. The CDR3: CASRHYSNTGELFF. The CDR3 nucleotides read TGTGCCAGTCGTCACTACTCGAACACCGGGGAGCTGTTTTTT.

This rearrangement joins TRBV19 to TRBJ1-5; 9 bases match TRBD1. The CDR3 length is 16 residues. Germline V CDR1 and CDR2: LNHDA, SQIVND (reference sequence). After removal of 6 bases from V and 7 bases from J, the junction contained 13 bases not matched to a gene. CDR3 coding DNA: TGTGCCAGTAGCGCGACAGGGGGTTTATCATCCCAGCCCCAGCATTTT. It yields the protein CASSATGGLSSQPQHF.

The chain carries TRBV2 and TRBJ2-4; 9 bases are shared with TRBD1. With V trimmed by 6 bases and J by 7 bases, 7 bases remained unmatched. The V gene's germline CDR1 is SNHLY and CDR2 FYNNEI. The CDR3 consists of 14 residues. The CDR3 DNA reads as TGTGCCAGCAGCGGCCGGACAGGGGAGAACATTCAGTACTTC. Amino acids: CASSGRTGENIQYF.

CDR3 sequence (DNA): TGTGCCAGCAGCAACAGGGATGGCTCACCCCTCCACTTT. It translates to CASSNRDGSPLHF. The chain combines TRBV12-3 or TRBV12-4 with TRBJ1-6; the D gene is possibly TRBD1 (6 bases). The CDR3 runs 13 residues. Trimming removed 6 bases from V and 10 bases from J, with 13 bases in between.

The J gene is TRBJ2-5, the V gene TRBV30; TRBD1 is a possible D gene (5 bases). Trimming removed 5 bases at V and 4 bases at J, with 11 bases between. Germline loops: CDR1 GTSNPN, CDR2 SVGIG (reference sequence). CDR3 length: 12 amino acids. The CDR3 region has the DNA TGTGCCTGGTTAGGGGTGGGAGAGACCCAGTACTTC. This sequence encodes CAWLGVGETQYF.

The chain recombines TRBV5-4 with TRBJ2-1; the D gene is possibly TRBD2 (6 bases). The V gene lost 3 bases and the J gene lost 2 bases, with 21 bases spanning the gap. Germline-derived CDR1 and CDR2 are SGHNT and YYREEE (reference sequence). The CDR3 is made up of 18 amino acids. CDR3 sequence: CASSSEGIAAGPYNEQFF. The CDR3 nucleotides are TGTGCCAGCAGCTCGGAGGGAATAGCGGCCGGACCCTACAATGAGCAGTTCTTC.

This chain links TRBV24-1 with TRBJ2-1; 9 positions match TRBD2. The germline V gene encodes CDR1 KGHDR and CDR2 SFDVKD. The CDR3 totals 14 residues. As DNA, the CDR3 is TGTGCTCTATCAAGGGCGGGGGGGCCTAAAGAGCAGTTCTTC. It codes for CALSRAGGPKEQFF.

This clone has only one observation. The chain joins TRBV4-3 to TRBJ2-5; TRBD2 might be the D (7 bases). Deletions cut 2 bases from V and 5 bases from J, with 18 bases between. Germline V gene lookup returns CDR1 LGHNA and CDR2 YSLEER. The CDR3 has 16 residues. The CDR3 is CASSQLPRGLWETQYF. CDR3 sequence (DNA): TGCGCCAGCAGCCAACTCCCGCGGGGGCTTTGGGAGACCCAGTACTTC.

This rearrangement joins TRBV5-1 to TRBJ2-5, with TRBD1 matching 9 bases. V was clipped by 0 bases and J by 4 bases; unmatched bases: 10. In germline, CDR1 is SGHRS, CDR2 YFSETQ. CDR3 size: 17 residues. The CDR3 coding sequence is TGCGCCAGCAGCTTGGCCAGTAGGACAGGGGAGGGAGAGACCCAGTACTTC. This codes for CASSLASRTGEGETQYF.

This chain links TRBV7-6 with TRBJ1-3; 9 bases match TRBD1. Germline loops: CDR1 SGHVS, CDR2 FNYEAQ. The CDR3 is 15 amino acids. Trimming at V came to 6 bases and at J to 4 bases, leaving 7 bases not matched to a gene. The CDR3 DNA follows: TGTGCCAGCAGGGAGGGGACAGGGACAGGAAACACCATATATTTT. This codes for CASREGTGTGNTIYF.

The V and J genes are TRBV5-6 and TRBJ2-2; TRBD1 matches at 7 bases. Germline CDR1 reads SGHDT; CDR2 reads YYEEEE. The V and J ends lost 0 bases and 2 bases, in that order; junction bases with no gene match: 4. CDR3 length: 16 residues. CDR3 loop: CASSLAKGANTGELFF. Here the CDR3 DNA reads TGTGCCAGCAGCTTGGCCAAGGGGGCAAACACCGGGGAGCTGTTTTTT.